This entry describes one T cell receptor beta chain. Its antigen remains unidentified. Base quality data are lacking; no much larger clone is found one base away. From a lookup of the germline V gene (reference sequence), CDR1 and CDR2 are LNHDA and SQIVND. The trim is 5 bases for V and 6 bases for J, with a gap of 16 bases between the germline ends. Reading from cysteine to phenylalanine, the CDR3 counts 14 amino acids. Left in the record is the CDR3 DNA by itself, 42 bases read in frame from the first base. A total of around 30 patients with locally advanced or metastatic urothelial carcinoma, treated at Memorial Sloan Kettering on a trial protocol, made up the cohort. Peripheral blood mononuclear cells were collected from each patient pretreatment and during treatment, giving between 1 and 8 total time points per patient. The Qiagen DNeasy Blood extraction kit was used to purify genomic DNA from total PBMCs and tumor samples. PBMCs were collected pretreatment and during treatment and were isolated and stored as previously described.

This sample was included in a study of PD-L1 blockade in urothelial cancer (dated by TCRdb to 2015 to 2018). About the study as a whole: Every patient began therapy in 2014 and was given atezolizumab 1,200 mg intravenously every 3 weeks. An exploratory multi-omic analysis was conducted of the somatic, immune and clinical correlates of response to PD-L1 blockade with atezolizumab in urothelial cancer. Pretreatment blood TCR-seq was available for 27 to 30 patients, at least one posttreatment blood collection was obtained for 25 or so patients, and tumor TCR-seq was available for 25 or so patients. Blood samples were analyzed at two time points: 3 weeks after treatment start (second dose) and 6 weeks after treatment start. Blood samples gave median yields of around 150,000 T cells and over 80,000 unique TCRs, along with a median clonality of about 0.084. Durable clinical benefit was defined as a progression-free survival longer than 6 months, and TCR features were additionally tested against progression-free survival and overall survival. About 85% of the roughly 29 patients were males with bladder-origin urothelial cancer, and about 65% of the roughly 30 reported a prior smoking history. In the same patients, pretreatment tumors underwent whole exome sequencing and RNA sequencing in addition to TCR sequencing. Pretreatment tumor samples and matched peripheral blood, collected serially before and after atezolizumab treatment, underwent TCR sequencing. An ECOG performance status of 0 or 1 was recorded for the patients, and 0 to 3 prior chemotherapy regimens had been received by the patients. Durable clinical benefit was achieved by nine patients but not by the remaining 20.

To estimate absolute template abundance from read counts, synthetic TCR analog templates were spiked into each PCR. The immunoSEQ assay was used to amplify TCRbeta CDR3 regions from genomic DNA with bias-controlled V and J gene primers. Rearranged TCRbeta segments were sequenced at approximately 20X coverage. In the paper's pipeline: Sequencing errors were corrected by clustering and CDR3s were annotated against IMGT to assign V, D and J genes. Out-of-frame and stop-codon sequences were excluded, and only productive TCRbeta rearrangements were used in downstream analyses. Clonality was computed as one minus Shannon entropy normalized by the log of the number of unique productive sequences. Fisher's exact test with Benjamini-Hochberg correction, using a cutoff of adjusted p below 0.01, was how clones that differed between time points or between blood and tumor were identified. TCRdb took over this immuneACCESS table, retaining in-frame rearrangements with V and J assigned. Such tables are incomplete; in checked studies, under half of the missing clones stem from an unresolved V gene, and the remainder is unexplained. V and J calls and clone size are copied from that table; D and trimming were computed from the DNA. This sample comprises 70,000 to 75,000 clones, roughly 80% of them detected only once. The top ten constitute approximately 4.7% of the sample.

The paper as a whole reports these results and caveats: Because the sample size was small (n ≈ 29) and many of the analyses were exploratory, the results are meant to be hypothesis-generating. Among patients with durable benefit, tumor-associated TCR clones showed greater expansion in peripheral blood 3 weeks after treatment started (n ≈ 21, p = 0.022). Improved progression-free and overall survival was found to be associated with pretreatment peripheral blood TCR clonality below the median.

This TCR was recovered from a man aged 70 or older with urothelial cancer. This sequence uses TRBV19 and TRBJ1-2; 5 matching bases give a weak D call of TRBD1. Sequencing was performed on PBMCs, taken around atezolizumab (anti-PD-L1) treatment. The CDR3 region has the sequence CASSFQGLLHGYTF. At the DNA level, the sequence is TGTGCCAGTAGTTTCCAGGGATTATTGCATGGCTACACCTTC.